The 26 T cell receptor beta chains listed next were all sequenced from one sample in a study of CD8+CD57+ T cells in acquired aplastic anemia. Investigators profiled TCR beta VDJ and CDR3 from genomic DNA template. From the reads, TCRdb called clonotypes with MiXCR, one entry per CDR3 protein. The sample lists under 150,000 distinct CDR3 sequences, 30% to 45% occurring once. Whoever was chosen for sequencing had shown CD8+CD57+ cell expansion by flow cytometry. The material sequenced was sorted CD4+, CD8+, or CD8+CD57+ T cells (not recorded which) from PBMCs. The receptors were gathered from a human donor with aplastic anemia.

The chain recombines TRBV15 with TRBJ2-1; 7 nucleotides align to TRBD1. J lost 5 bases, V lost 0 bases, and 7 bases had no gene match. The CDR3 length is 16 residues. Germline CDR1 is LNHNV and CDR2 is YYDKDF (reference sequence). CDR3 in DNA: TGTGCCACCAGCAGAGATTCAAGGACAGGTGACAATGAGCAGTTCTTC. Its protein is CATSRDSRTGDNEQFF.

The sample holds many counts of this clonotype. The J gene is TRBJ1-2, the V gene TRBV4-1; 10 bases align to TRBD1. The CDR3 has 15 residues. Germline CDR1 MGHRA, CDR2 YSYEKL. V dropped 3 bases and J dropped 14; count of bases not matched to a gene: 15. DNA for the CDR3: TGCGCCAGCAGCCAGGGGGTGCGACAGGGGGCTCTTCGGACCTTC. Protein sequence: CASSQGVRQGALRTF.

This clonotype was detected once. The chain carries TRBV24-1 and TRBJ2-5; TRBD1 matches at 8 bases. Trimming took 3 bases from V and 2 from J; bases not matched to a gene: 4. The CDR3 spans 15 residues. Germline V CDR1 and CDR2: KGHDR, SFDVKD. The CDR3 region is CATSDRTGFQETQYF. CDR3 in DNA: TGTGCCACCAGTGATAGGACAGGGTTTCAAGAGACCCAGTACTTC.

This clonotype was observed a few times. This chain uses TRBV6-1 with TRBJ2-3, with D perhaps TRBD2 (6 bases). The V and J ends lost 0 bases and 0 bases respectively, with 7 bases between them. Germline V CDR1 and CDR2: MNHNS, SASEGT. The length of the CDR3 is 15 residues. This CDR3 is CASSEARGSTDTQYF. The CDR3 nucleotides are TGTGCCAGCAGTGAAGCCCGGGGGAGCACAGATACGCAGTATTTT.

This clonotype was recorded at least ten times. The genes are TRBV6-5 and TRBJ1-2; D uncertain. In germline, CDR1 is MNHEY, CDR2 SVGAGI. The CDR3 runs 13 residues. The V gene lost 2 bases and the J gene lost 4 bases, with 8 bases spanning the gap. The CDR3 is CASSYGGIYGYTF. The CDR3 DNA reads as TGTGCCAGCAGTTACGGCGGGATCTATGGCTACACCTTC.

On this clonotype itself: This may be a read error: a much more frequent sequence differs by one nucleotide. This chain connects TRBV12-3 or TRBV12-4 to TRBJ1-2, with D perhaps TRBD1 (6 bases). Between the trimmed V and J ends, which lost 5 bases and 4 bases, there was a span of 11 bases. The CDR3 totals 13 residues. The CDR3 sequence: CASSVQGPYGYTF. The CDR3 DNA reads as TGTGCCAGCAGTGTACAGGGACCCTATGGCTACACCTTC.

This clonotype was recorded many times. The chain recombines TRBV9 with TRBJ2-1; 12 bases are a match to TRBD2. The CDR3 sequence is 18 residues long. With 3 bases clipped from V and 9 bases from J, the junction kept 16 bases outside the gene matches. CDR1 and CDR2 from the germline V gene are SGDLS and YYNGEE. CDR3 sequence reads: CASSEGPPLAGGTGEQFF. CDR3 sequence (DNA): TGTGCCAGCAGCGAGGGACCCCCACTAGCGGGGGGTACGGGTGAGCAGTTCTTC.

This clonotype showed up just a few times. Since a much larger clone is just one base distant, this may be a read error. This sequence joins TRBV7-2 and TRBJ2-7; D remains unclear. This CDR3 is built from 12 residues. Trimming shortened V by 0 bases and J by 7 bases, and 7 bases separated the two germline ends. Germline V CDR1 and CDR2: SGHTA, FQGNSA. CDR3 bases: TGTGCCAGCAGCTTAGCGATCGGAGAGCAGTACTTC. It encodes CASSLAIGEQYF.

This clonotype showed up many times. The V gene is TRBV19, the J gene TRBJ1-2; 7 nucleotides agree with TRBD1. The germline CDR1 and CDR2 sequences are LNHDA and SQIVND (reference sequence). The J segment lost 4 bases and the V segment lost 7 bases, leaving 12 bases of the junction unmatched. The CDR3 is made up of 15 amino acids. CDR3: CASKRAGGTGYGYTF. In DNA form, the CDR3 reads TGTGCCAGTAAGAGGGCAGGGGGGACCGGCTATGGCTACACCTTC.

In regard to this clonotype: Sequence at one end of the junction differs from germline and may be a read error. This chain links TRBV12-5 with TRBJ1-1, with D unclear. Germline assignment: CDR1 LGHNT and CDR2 FRNRAP. The CDR3 sequence is 15 residues long. The CDR3 DNA reads TGTGCTAGTGATTTGGTACGCGCGTCACCCACTGAAGCTTTCTTT. It specifies CASDLVRASPTEAFF.

As to this clonotype: This may be a read error: a much more frequent sequence differs by one nucleotide. Here the CDR3 DNA reads TGTGCCATCAGTGAAGCGCTGTTCAATCAGCCCCAGCATTTT. Protein product: CAISEALFNQPQHF. This chain uses TRBV10-3 with TRBJ1-5, with no clear D. The CDR3 is made up of 14 amino acids. Germline values: CDR1 ENHRY, CDR2 SYGVKD. Between the trimmed V and J ends, which lost 3 bases and 3 bases, there was a span of 9 bases.

The chain couples TRBV2 to TRBJ1-1; 9 bases line up with TRBD1. Germline V gene sequence: CDR1 SNHLY, CDR2 FYNNEI. The CDR3 consists of 13 residues. The V and J ends lost 4 bases and 5 bases, in that order; junction bases with no gene match: 2. As DNA, the CDR3 is TGTGCCAGCAGTGGGGGGACAGGGACTGAAGCTTTCTTT. As protein: CASSGGTGTEAFF.

This clonotype was seen repeatedly, ten times or more. The gene calls are TRBV12-3 or TRBV12-4 and TRBJ1-2; TRBD1 might be the D (5 bases). This CDR3 spans 14 amino acids. Trimming removed 0 bases from V and 6 bases from J, with 11 bases in between. CDR3 region: CASSLATGPDGYTF. The CDR3 nucleotides read TGTGCCAGCAGTTTAGCAACAGGTCCTGATGGCTACACCTTC.

This sequence joins TRBV19 and TRBJ1-2, with TRBD1 identical over 8 bases. The J segment lost 5 bases and the V segment lost 1 base, leaving 9 bases of the junction unmatched. This CDR3 comprises 16 residues. Germline CDR1 reads LNHDA; CDR2 reads SQIVND (reference sequence). The CDR3: CASSIGPGQGLYGYTF. CDR3 nucleotide sequence: TGTGCCAGTAGTATAGGCCCTGGACAGGGTTTGTATGGCTACACCTTC.

This clonotype has at least ten counts. The chain links TRBV20-1 to TRBJ2-1; possible D gene TRBD2, 5 bases. CDR1 and CDR2 (germline): DFQATT, SNEGSKA (reference sequence). This CDR3 contains 13 residues. V gave up 8 bases and J gave up 6 bases, with 17 bases separating them. The CDR3 region is CSPSGLPSNEQFF. CDR3 DNA sequence: TGCAGTCCTTCTGGACTTCCCTCCAATGAGCAGTTCTTC.

Comments on this clonotype: Given the absence of the conserved phenylalanine or tryptophan at the CDR3 end, a read error is likely. The limits of the CDR3 on the DNA are not certain, so only TCRdb's listed CDR3 is given. V gene TRBV20-1 combines with J gene TRBJ2-1; no check of the table's D call, TRBD2, against the DNA was made. The CDR3 length is 11 residues, termini included. From germline, CDR1 is DFQATT and CDR2 SNEGSKA (reference sequence). CDR3 in amino acids: CSARDSGGATA.

This clonotype was seen at least ten times. The chain joins TRBV3-1 to TRBJ1-2; 10 bases agree with TRBD1. Trimming took 2 bases from V and 8 from J; bases not matched to a gene: 5. Germline CDR1 LGHDT, CDR2 YNNKEL (reference sequence). The CDR3 is 14 residues long. CDR3 amino acids: CASSQTLTGGGYTF. The CDR3 DNA is TGTGCCAGCAGCCAAACTTTGACAGGGGGCGGCTACACCTTC.

Worth noting for this clonotype: This may be a read error, as it is one base from a much larger clone. The V and J genes are TRBV10-3 and TRBJ1-2; TRBD1 might be the D (6 bases). With 5 bases removed from V and 4 bases from J, the gap between germline ends came to 14 bases. CDR1 is ENHRY, CDR2 SYGVKD, per germline. The CDR3 runs to 14 residues. This CDR3 reads CAISLGTTGYGYTF. The CDR3 DNA reads as TGTGCCATCAGTCTCGGGACGACAGGCTATGGCTACACCTTC.

A few counts support this clonotype. This chain connects TRBV24-1 to TRBJ1-1; TRBD1 matches at 7 bases. Trimming at V came to 11 bases and at J to 1 base, leaving 12 bases not matched to a gene. CDR1 KGHDR and CDR2 SFDVKD come from the germline V gene. This CDR3 comprises 15 residues. CDR3 region: CASSPLQGKNTEAFF. DNA of the CDR3: TGTGCCAGCTCGCCTTTACAGGGGAAGAACACTGAAGCTTTCTTT.

This clonotype was observed many times. The V gene is TRBV9, the J gene TRBJ2-1; D is possibly TRBD1 or TRBD2 (6 bases each). The CDR3 is made up of 15 amino acids. Germline values: CDR1 SGDLS, CDR2 YYNGEE. V lost 0 bases and J lost 8, with 15 bases in between. The CDR3 loop is CASSVASTGADEQFF. As DNA, the CDR3 is TGTGCCAGCAGCGTAGCCAGTACGGGGGCCGATGAGCAGTTCTTC.

This clonotype showed up many times. This rearrangement joins TRBV20-1 to TRBJ2-7, with D possibly TRBD2 on 6 matching bases. The CDR3 is made up of 12 amino acids. Per germline, CDR1 DFQATT and CDR2 SNEGSKA (reference sequence). Here the CDR3 reads CSARGGDYEQYV. The CDR3, as DNA: TGCAGTGCCAGAGGAGGGGACTACGAGCAGTACGTC.

This clonotype was detected many times. The V call is TRBV7-9, the J call TRBJ2-3; D is possibly TRBD2 (6 bases). CDR3 length equals 16 residues. Germline CDR1 and CDR2: SEHNR and FQNEAQ (reference sequence). Trimming stripped 6 bases from V and 1 base from J, with 17 bases between. The CDR3 DNA sequence: TGTGCCAGCAGTTGGGGGACTGCCCTGGGCACAGATACGCAGTATTTT. This sequence encodes CASSWGTALGTDTQYF.

This clonotype was observed a handful of times. The chain uses TRBV20-1 and TRBJ2-7; TRBD1 matches at 9 bases. CDR3 length equals 13 residues. With 3 bases clipped from V and 11 bases from J, the junction kept 11 bases outside the gene matches. Germline V gene lookup returns CDR1 DFQATT and CDR2 SNEGSKA (reference sequence). CDR3 residues: CSARGTGYRREYF. As DNA, the CDR3 is TGCAGTGCTAGGGGGACAGGGTATCGTCGGGAGTACTTC.

This chain uses TRBV10-2 with TRBJ2-6, with a possible D match to TRBD2 (6 bases). The germline V and J ends were trimmed by 4 bases and 0 bases, with 13 bases remaining between them. The germline V gene encodes CDR1 WSHSY and CDR2 SAAADI. The CDR3 has 17 amino acids. This CDR3 is CASSGEAAVSGANVLTF. CDR3 bases: TGCGCCAGCAGTGGGGAGGCGGCCGTCTCTGGGGCCAACGTCCTGACTTTC.

This clonotype showed up many times. This chain joins TRBV24-1 and TRBJ2-7; 10 bases map to TRBD1. With 2 bases clipped from V and 5 bases from J, the junction kept 8 bases outside the gene matches. The CDR3 consists of 16 residues. From germline, CDR1 is KGHDR and CDR2 SFDVKD. In DNA, the CDR3 is TGTGCCACCAGTGATTCCGCGGACAGGGGGTATCACGAGCAGTACTTC. Translated: CATSDSADRGYHEQYF.

Turning to this clonotype: One end of the junction does not line up with germline, which may come from a read error. V gene TRBV2 combines with J gene TRBJ1-5; perhaps TRBD1 as D (6 bases). The CDR3 sequence is 12 residues long. The V gene's germline CDR1 is SNHLY and CDR2 FYNNEI. The CDR3: CTSSVDRLGRHF. The CDR3 bases are TGTACCAGCAGCGTGGACAGACTAGGCCGGCATTTT.